This T cell receptor beta chain stems from a study of control samples from healthy donors and cancer patients. Profiling relied on immunoSEQ multiplex PCR, and the TCRdb table lists in-frame clones only, not all of them. The sample includes 80,000 or so clones, over 85% seen only once; the top ten take 4.5% to 7%. The CDR3 is 12 amino acids. Germline lookup yields CDR1 SQVTM and CDR2 ANQGSEA. Trimming removed 0 bases at V and 8 bases at J, with 10 bases between. This chain connects TRBV29-1 to TRBJ1-2; D gene ambiguous. Sequenced sample: blood. The clonotype was recovered from a man in his forties or fifties in good health. CDR3 nucleotide sequence: TGCAGCGTTGAAGATCAGAGGTGGGGCTACACCTTC. It translates to CSVEDQRWGYTF. Full variable domain (remainder filled in from reference TRBV29-1 and TRBJ1-2): SAVISQKPSRDICQRGTSLTIQCQVDSQVTMMFWYRQQPGQSLTLIATANQGSEATYESGFVIDKFPISRPNLTFSTLTVSNMSPEDSSIYLCSVEDQRWGYTFGSGTRLTVV.